This entry lists 20 T cell receptor beta chains sequenced from one sample in a study of T cells in Graves' hyperthyroidism and ophthalmopathy. Amplified TCR beta CDR3 regions came from RNA transcripts. In the first-round RT-PCR of the TCR CDR3, the HTBI primer set was used. TCRdb reprocessed the multiplex PCR reads with MiXCR, giving one entry per CDR3 protein. The sample has about 720,000 distinct CDR3 sequences, roughly a sixth seen once. The sequencing input was blood. These receptors all stem from a woman in her forties or fifties with Graves' hyperthyroidism that later progressed to Graves' ophthalmopathy.

This clonotype was counted a few times. This chain links TRBV3-1 with TRBJ2-2; TRBD1 is a possible D gene (5 bases). The CDR3 runs 12 residues. Germline CDR1 and CDR2: LGHDT and YNNKEL (reference sequence). The ends were cut back, 6 bases at V and 7 bases at J, with 9 bases in the middle. The CDR3 protein is CASRQGRGELFF. CDR3 DNA sequence: TGTGCCAGCAGGCAGGGCCGCGGGGAGCTGTTTTTT.

The chain employs TRBV6-5 and TRBJ1-4, with no clear D. The V gene's germline CDR1 is MNHEY and CDR2 SVGAGI. V was pared by 1 base and J by 4 bases, with 4 bases between. The CDR3 has 13 amino acids. This chain's CDR3 is CASSYLDNEKLFF. The CDR3 DNA reads TGTGCCAGCAGTTACTTGGATAATGAAAAACTGTTTTTT.

This clonotype came up many times. The chain carries TRBV7-2 and TRBJ2-7; 13 bases match TRBD2. Germline V gene data show CDR1 as SGHTA and CDR2 as FQGNSA. This CDR3 spans 17 amino acids. V lost 1 base and J lost 2; bases outside the gene matches: 5. CDR3: CASSLGGTSGVPYEQYF. The CDR3, as DNA: TGTGCCAGCAGCTTAGGAGGGACTAGCGGGGTACCCTACGAGCAGTACTTC.

This clonotype came up many times. This chain joins TRBV30 and TRBJ2-1; 8 bases are a match to TRBD2. Germline CDR1 reads GTSNPN; CDR2 reads SVGIG (reference sequence). Germline trimming cut 5 bases from V and 10 bases from J; bases unmatched to any gene: 10. The CDR3 runs to 13 residues. The CDR3 spells CAWLAGSYREQFF. The DNA of the CDR3 is TGTGCCTGGTTAGCGGGGAGCTACAGAGAGCAGTTCTTC.

This clonotype was counted a single time. This sequence joins TRBV6-5 and TRBJ2-3; no firm D call. This CDR3 spans 13 amino acids. Trimming removed 2 bases from V and 6 bases from J, with 9 bases in between. Germline V CDR1 and CDR2: MNHEY, SVGAGI. The DNA for the CDR3 is TGTGCCAGCAGTTACCTAGGTGGGGATACGCAGTATTTT. Amino acids: CASSYLGGDTQYF.

This clonotype was counted ten times or more. This chain connects TRBV4-1 to TRBJ1-2; TRBD1 agrees at 7 bases. Germline CDR1 and CDR2: MGHRA and YSYEKL. V lost 3 bases, J lost 2 bases, and 9 bases stayed unmatched. This CDR3 is 16 amino acids long. Here the CDR3 reads CASSHLDGTDNYGYTF. The CDR3 region has the DNA TGCGCCAGCAGCCATCTAGACGGGACAGACAACTATGGCTACACCTTC.

V gene TRBV28 combines with J gene TRBJ1-2; maybe TRBD1 (5 bases). V was clipped by 2 bases and J by 5 bases, with 15 bases between them. This CDR3 spans 15 amino acids. Germline V gene data show CDR1 as MDHEN and CDR2 as SYDVKM. The CDR3 protein is CASSLGGWDEYGYTF. The CDR3 DNA is TGTGCCAGCAGTTTAGGGGGTTGGGATGAATATGGCTACACCTTC.

A few counts support this clonotype. The chain recombines TRBV7-9 with TRBJ2-7, with 12 bases matching TRBD2. This CDR3 comprises 12 residues. Germline lookup yields CDR1 SEHNR and CDR2 FQNEAQ (reference sequence). The CDR3 region is CATSGGGYEQYF. DNA for the CDR3: TGTGCGACTAGCGGGGGTGGCTACGAGCAGTACTTC.

There are a few counts of this clonotype. The chain recombines TRBV5-1 with TRBJ2-3; D perhaps matches TRBD2 (5 bases). In germline, CDR1 is SGHRS, CDR2 YFSETQ. Trimming pared 0 bases from V and 4 bases from J, leaving 15 bases between. The CDR3 covers 16 residues. CDR3 sequence reads: CASSLALEEVSDTQYF. CDR3 DNA sequence: TGCGCCAGCAGCTTGGCACTAGAAGAAGTTTCAGATACGCAGTATTTT.

This clonotype was counted many times. This chain links TRBV2 with TRBJ2-1, with TRBD2 identical over 11 bases. This CDR3 comprises 16 residues. V dropped 6 bases and J dropped 4; count of bases not matched to a gene: 8. CDR1 and CDR2 (germline): SNHLY, FYNNEI. The CDR3 protein is CASSPPLAGVYNEQFF. The CDR3 DNA is TGTGCCAGCAGCCCTCCACTAGCGGGGGTTTACAATGAGCAGTTCTTC.

This clonotype was seen ten or more times. CDR3 nucleotides: TGTGCCAGCAGTTTATCATCGAACACTGAAGCTTTCTTT. This translates into CASSLSSNTEAFF. This chain connects TRBV12-3 or TRBV12-4 to TRBJ1-1; D not resolved. V gave up 2 bases and J gave up 1 base, with 5 bases separating them. The CDR3 runs to 13 residues.

This clonotype was seen a handful of times. The chain carries TRBV19 and TRBJ2-7; 9 bases agree with TRBD2. The ends lost 7 bases at V and 1 base at J; junction bases unmatched: 8. The CDR3 is 15 amino acids. CDR1 LNHDA and CDR2 SQIVND come from the germline V gene (reference sequence). This CDR3 reads CASKFSGGASYEQYF. The CDR3 DNA follows: TGTGCCAGTAAATTTAGCGGGGGTGCTTCCTACGAGCAGTACTTC.

Regarding this clonotype: A single base separates this from a much larger clone, so it may be a read error. The chain couples TRBV2 to TRBJ1-1, with 9 bases fitting TRBD1. This CDR3 spans 15 amino acids. Germline-derived CDR1 and CDR2 are SNHLY and FYNNEI. CDR3 region: CANSVTGGAPGEAFF. The CDR3 bases are TGTGCCAACAGTGTGACAGGGGGAGCGCCCGGTGAAGCTTTCTTT.

The chain recombines TRBV6-4 with TRBJ2-2; no firm D call. The V end lost 5 bases, the J end lost 2 bases, and 9 bases lay between the germline ends. This CDR3 spans 14 amino acids. CDR1 MRHNA and CDR2 SNTAGT come from the germline V gene. CDR3 in amino acids: CASSLTLNTGELFF. CDR3 DNA: TGTGCCAGCAGTTTGACACTTAACACCGGGGAGCTGTTTTTT.

This clonotype appeared many times. V is TRBV4-1 and J is TRBJ1-2; no reliable D call. This CDR3 has 14 amino acids. V gave up 3 bases and J gave up 4 bases, with 12 bases separating them. CDR1 is MGHRA, CDR2 YSYEKL, per germline. CDR3 residues: CASSQSRVGYGYTF. CDR3 coding DNA: TGCGCCAGCAGCCAGAGCCGGGTAGGCTATGGCTACACCTTC.

V and J are TRBV5-1 and TRBJ1-2; TRBD1 agrees at 9 bases. This CDR3 comprises 15 residues. Germline CDR1 is SGHRS and CDR2 is YFSETQ. Losses at the gene ends were 0 bases for V and 4 bases for J; bases not matched to a gene: 4. The CDR3 is CASSLDGDRVYGYTF. CDR3 bases: TGCGCCAGCAGCTTGGATGGGGACAGGGTCTATGGCTACACCTTC.

This clonotype came up many times. The chain has TRBV2 and TRBJ1-4, with 8 bases aligning to TRBD1. Germline V gene data show CDR1 as SNHLY and CDR2 as FYNNEI. The CDR3 sequence is 13 residues long. Trimming at V came to 7 bases and at J to 7 bases, leaving 5 bases not matched to a gene. The CDR3 coding sequence is TGTGCCAGCATCAGGGGGCGGGGTGAAAAACTGTTTTTT. Its protein is CASIRGRGEKLFF.

The table lists this clonotype with a few counts. J is TRBJ1-5 and V is TRBV6-1; the match to TRBD1 covers 8 bases. Germline V gene data show CDR1 as MNHNS and CDR2 as SASEGT. CDR3 size: 15 residues. Trimming removed 3 bases from V and 5 bases from J; junction bases left unmatched: 6. Here the CDR3 reads CASSDGQGGYQPQHF. Here the CDR3 DNA reads TGTGCCAGCAGTGACGGACAGGGAGGGTATCAGCCCCAGCATTTT.

The sample holds many counts of this clonotype. The chain has TRBV7-6 and TRBJ2-3; TRBD1 matches at 7 bases. This CDR3 has 14 amino acids. V trimming: 1 base; J trimming: 4 bases; junction bases outside the gene matches: 2. In germline, CDR1 is SGHVS, CDR2 FNYEAQ. CDR3 loop: CASSLGQGPDTQYF. The DNA of the CDR3 is TGTGCCAGCAGCTTAGGACAGGGCCCAGATACGCAGTATTTT. Combining the CDR3 with reference TRBV7-6 and TRBJ2-3 gives the whole variable domain GAGVSQSPRYKVTKRGQDVALRCDPISGHVSLYWYRQALGQGPEFLTYFNYEAQQDKSGLPNDRFSAERPEGSISTLTIQRTEQRDSAMYRCASSLGQGPDTQYFGPGTRLTVL.

Ten or more counts support this clonotype. V and J are TRBV2 and TRBJ1-2; no definite D call. The CDR3 runs to 15 residues. Germline V lookup: CDR1 SNHLY, CDR2 FYNNEI. Trimming took 3 bases from V and 4 from J, leaving 15 bases between them. The CDR3 loop reads CASSEQVTGPYGYTF. The CDR3 nucleotides are TGTGCCAGCAGTGAGCAAGTGACGGGCCCCTATGGCTACACCTTC. The full variable domain, rest sourced from reference TRBV2 and TRBJ1-2, is EPEVTQTPSHQVTQMGQEVILRCVPISNHLYFYWYRQILGQKVEFLVSFYNNEISEKSEIFDDQFSVERPDGSNFTLKIRSTKLEDSAMYFCASSEQVTGPYGYTFGSGTRLTVV.